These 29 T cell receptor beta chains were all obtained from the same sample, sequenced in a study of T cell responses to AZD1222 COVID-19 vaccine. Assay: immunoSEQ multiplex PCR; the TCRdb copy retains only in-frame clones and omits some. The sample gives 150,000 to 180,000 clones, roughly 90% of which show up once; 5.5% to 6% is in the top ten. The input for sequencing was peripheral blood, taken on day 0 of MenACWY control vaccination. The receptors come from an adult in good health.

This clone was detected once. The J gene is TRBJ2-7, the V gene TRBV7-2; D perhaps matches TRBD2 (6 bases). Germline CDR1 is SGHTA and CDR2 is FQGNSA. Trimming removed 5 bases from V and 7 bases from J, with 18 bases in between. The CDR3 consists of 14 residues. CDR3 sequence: CASSPAGGIAEQYF. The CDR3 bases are TGTGCCAGCAGCCCGGCGGGCGGGATTGCGGAGCAGTACTTC.

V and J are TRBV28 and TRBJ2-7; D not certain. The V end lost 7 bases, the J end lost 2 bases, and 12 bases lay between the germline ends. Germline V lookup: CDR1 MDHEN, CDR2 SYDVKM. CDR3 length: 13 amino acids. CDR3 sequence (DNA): TGTGCCAGCACGGCGGCCGGCACCTACGAGCAGTACGTC. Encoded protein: CASTAAGTYEQYV.

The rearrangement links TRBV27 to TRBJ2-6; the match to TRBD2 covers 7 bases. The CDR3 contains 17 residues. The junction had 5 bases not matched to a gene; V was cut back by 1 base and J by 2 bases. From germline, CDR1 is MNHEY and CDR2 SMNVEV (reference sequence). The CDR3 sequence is CASSLFGGGAGANVLTF. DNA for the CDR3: TGTGCCAGCAGTTTATTCGGGGGAGGGGCTGGGGCCAACGTCCTGACTTTC.

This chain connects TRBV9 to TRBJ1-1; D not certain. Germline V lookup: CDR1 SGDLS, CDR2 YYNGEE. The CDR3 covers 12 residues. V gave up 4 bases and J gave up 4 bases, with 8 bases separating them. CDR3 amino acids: CASSPNPTEAFF. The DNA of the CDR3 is TGTGCCAGCAGCCCGAACCCCACTGAAGCTTTCTTT.

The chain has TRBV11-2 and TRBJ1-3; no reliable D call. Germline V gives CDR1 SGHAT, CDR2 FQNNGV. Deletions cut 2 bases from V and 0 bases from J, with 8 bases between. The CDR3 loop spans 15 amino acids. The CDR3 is CASSLRTHSGNTIYF. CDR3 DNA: TGTGCCAGCAGCTTAAGGACCCACTCTGGAAACACCATATATTTT.

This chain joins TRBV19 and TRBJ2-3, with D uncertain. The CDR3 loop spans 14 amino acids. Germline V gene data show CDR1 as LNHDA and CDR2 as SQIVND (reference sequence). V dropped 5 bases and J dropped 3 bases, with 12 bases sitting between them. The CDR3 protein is CASSGLTVTDTQYF. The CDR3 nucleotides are TGTGCCAGTAGTGGCCTGACTGTTACAGATACGCAGTATTTT. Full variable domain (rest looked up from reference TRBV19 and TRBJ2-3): DGGITQSPKYLFRKEGQNVTLSCEQNLNHDAMYWYRQDPGQGLRLIYYSQIVNDFQKGDIAEGYSVSREKKESFPLTVTSAQKNPTAFYLCASSGLTVTDTQYFGPGTRLTVL.

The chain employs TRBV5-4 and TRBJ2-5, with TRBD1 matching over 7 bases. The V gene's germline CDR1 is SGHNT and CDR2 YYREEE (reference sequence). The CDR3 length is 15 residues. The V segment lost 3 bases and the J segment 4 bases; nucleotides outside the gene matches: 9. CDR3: CASSSLEGAGETQYF. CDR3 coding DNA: TGTGCCAGCAGCTCACTCGAGGGGGCGGGAGAGACCCAGTACTTC. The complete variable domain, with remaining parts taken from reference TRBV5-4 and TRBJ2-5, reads ETGVTQSPTHLIKTRGQQVTLRCSSQSGHNTVSWYQQALGQGPQFIFQYYREEENGRGNFPPRFSGLQFPNYSSELNVNALELDDSALYLCASSSLEGAGETQYFGPGTRLLVL.

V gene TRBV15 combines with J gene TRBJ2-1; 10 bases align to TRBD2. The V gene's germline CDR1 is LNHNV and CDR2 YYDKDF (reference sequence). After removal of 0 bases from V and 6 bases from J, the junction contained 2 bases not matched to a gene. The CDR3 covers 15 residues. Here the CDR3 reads CATSRDLAGANEQFF. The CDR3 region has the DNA TGTGCCACCAGCAGAGATCTAGCGGGAGCCAATGAGCAGTTCTTC.

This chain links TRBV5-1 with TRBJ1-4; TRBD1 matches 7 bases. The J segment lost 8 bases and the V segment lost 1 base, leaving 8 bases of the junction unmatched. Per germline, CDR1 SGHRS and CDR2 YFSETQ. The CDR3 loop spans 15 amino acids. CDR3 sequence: CASSLLGTVEEKLFF. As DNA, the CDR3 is TGCGCCAGCAGCTTGTTAGGGACAGTGGAGGAAAAACTGTTTTTT.

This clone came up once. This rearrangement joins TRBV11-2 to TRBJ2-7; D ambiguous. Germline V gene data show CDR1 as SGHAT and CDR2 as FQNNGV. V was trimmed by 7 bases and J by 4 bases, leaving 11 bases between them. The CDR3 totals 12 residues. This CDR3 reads CASTHTPYEQYF. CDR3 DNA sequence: TGTGCCAGCACCCATACACCATACGAGCAGTACTTC.

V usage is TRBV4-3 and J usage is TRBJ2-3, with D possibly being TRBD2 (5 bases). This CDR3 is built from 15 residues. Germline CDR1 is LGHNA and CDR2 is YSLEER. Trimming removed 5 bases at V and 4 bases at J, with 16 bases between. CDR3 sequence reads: CASSGSLAGPDTQYF. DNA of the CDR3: TGCGCCAGCAGCGGCAGCCTAGCCGGACCAGATACGCAGTATTTT.

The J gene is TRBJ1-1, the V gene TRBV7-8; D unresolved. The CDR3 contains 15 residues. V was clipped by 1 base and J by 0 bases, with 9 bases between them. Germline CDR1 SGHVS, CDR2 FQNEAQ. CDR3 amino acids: CASSLVGRMNTEAFF. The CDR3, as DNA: TGTGCCAGCAGCTTAGTGGGCCGGATGAACACTGAAGCTTTCTTT.

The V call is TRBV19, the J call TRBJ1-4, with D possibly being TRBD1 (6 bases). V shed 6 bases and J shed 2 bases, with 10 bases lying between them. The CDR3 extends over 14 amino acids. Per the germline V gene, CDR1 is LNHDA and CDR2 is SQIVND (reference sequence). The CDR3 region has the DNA TGTGCCAGTAGGGCCCAGGGGACTAATGAAAAACTGTTTTTT. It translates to CASRAQGTNEKLFF.

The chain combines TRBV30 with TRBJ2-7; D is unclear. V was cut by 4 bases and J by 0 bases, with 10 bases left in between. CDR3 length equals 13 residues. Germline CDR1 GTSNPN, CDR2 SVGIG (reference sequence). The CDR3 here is CAWNAVISYEQYF. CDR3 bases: TGTGCCTGGAATGCGGTGATCTCCTACGAGCAGTACTTC. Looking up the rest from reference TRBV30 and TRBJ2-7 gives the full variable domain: SQTIHQWPATLVQPVGSPLSLECTVEGTSNPNLYWYRQAAGRGLQLLFYSVGIGQISSEVPQNLSASRPQDRQFILSSKKLLLSDSGFYLCAWNAVISYEQYFGPGTRLTVT.

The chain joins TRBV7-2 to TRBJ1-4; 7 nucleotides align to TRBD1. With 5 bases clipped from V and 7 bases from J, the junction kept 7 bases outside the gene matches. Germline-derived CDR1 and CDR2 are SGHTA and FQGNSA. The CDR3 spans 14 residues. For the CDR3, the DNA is TGTGCCAGCAGCCCAAGGGGGCGTGTTGAAAAACTGTTTTTT. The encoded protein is CASSPRGRVEKLFF.

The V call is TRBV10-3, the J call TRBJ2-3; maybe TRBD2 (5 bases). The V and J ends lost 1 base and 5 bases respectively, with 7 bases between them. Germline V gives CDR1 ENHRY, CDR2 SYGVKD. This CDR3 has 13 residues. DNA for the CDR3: TGTGCCATCAGTGAGTTCGGGGAAGATACGCAGTATTTT. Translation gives CAISEFGEDTQYF.

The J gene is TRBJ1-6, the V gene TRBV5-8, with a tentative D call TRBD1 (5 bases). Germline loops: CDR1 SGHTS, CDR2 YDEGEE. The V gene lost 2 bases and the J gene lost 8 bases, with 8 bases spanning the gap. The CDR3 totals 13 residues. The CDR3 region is CASSFGTYSPLHF. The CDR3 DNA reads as TGTGCCAGCAGCTTCGGGACTTATTCACCCCTCCACTTT.

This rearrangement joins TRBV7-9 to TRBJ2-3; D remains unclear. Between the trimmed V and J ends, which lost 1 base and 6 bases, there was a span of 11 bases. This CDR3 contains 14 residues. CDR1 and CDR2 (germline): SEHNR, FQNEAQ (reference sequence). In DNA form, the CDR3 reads TGTGCCAGCAGCTTAGACGCTAGTGGGGATACGCAGTATTTT. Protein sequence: CASSLDASGDTQYF.

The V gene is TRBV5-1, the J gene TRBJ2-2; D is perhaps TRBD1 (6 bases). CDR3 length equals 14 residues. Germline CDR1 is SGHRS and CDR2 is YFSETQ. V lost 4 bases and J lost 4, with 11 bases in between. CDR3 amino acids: CASSTARGTGELFF. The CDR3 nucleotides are TGCGCCAGCAGCACGGCCAGGGGCACCGGGGAGCTGTTTTTT.

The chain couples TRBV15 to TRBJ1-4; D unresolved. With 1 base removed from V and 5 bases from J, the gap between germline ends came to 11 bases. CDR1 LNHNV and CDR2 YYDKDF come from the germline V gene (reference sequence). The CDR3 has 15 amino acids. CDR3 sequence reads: CATSRVSSPNEKLFF. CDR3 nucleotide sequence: TGTGCCACCAGCAGAGTCTCCTCCCCAAATGAAAAACTGTTTTTT.

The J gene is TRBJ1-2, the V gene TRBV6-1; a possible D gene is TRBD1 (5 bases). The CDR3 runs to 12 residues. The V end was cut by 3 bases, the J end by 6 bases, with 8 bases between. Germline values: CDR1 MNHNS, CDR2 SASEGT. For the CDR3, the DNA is TGTGCCAGCAGTGAGACAGTTGATGGCTACACCTTC. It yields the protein CASSETVDGYTF.

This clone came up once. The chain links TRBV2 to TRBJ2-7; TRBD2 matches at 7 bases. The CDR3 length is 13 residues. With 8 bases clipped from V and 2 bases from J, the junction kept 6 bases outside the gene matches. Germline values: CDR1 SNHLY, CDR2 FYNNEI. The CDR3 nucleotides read TGTGCCAGCGATCCTGGACTAGCCTACGAGCAGTACTTC. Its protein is CASDPGLAYEQYF.

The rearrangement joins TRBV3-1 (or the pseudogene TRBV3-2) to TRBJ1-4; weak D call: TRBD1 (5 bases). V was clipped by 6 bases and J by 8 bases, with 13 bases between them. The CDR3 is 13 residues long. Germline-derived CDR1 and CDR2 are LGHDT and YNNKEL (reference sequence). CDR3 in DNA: TGTGCCAGCAGGAGGGGTAGAGGAGAAAAACTGTTTTTT. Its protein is CASRRGRGEKLFF.

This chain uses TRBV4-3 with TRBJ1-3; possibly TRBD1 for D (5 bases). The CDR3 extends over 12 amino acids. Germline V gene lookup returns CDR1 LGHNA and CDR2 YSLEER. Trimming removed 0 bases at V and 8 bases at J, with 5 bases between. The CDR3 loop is CASSQEGDTIYF. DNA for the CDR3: TGCGCCAGCAGCCAAGAGGGGGACACCATATATTTT.

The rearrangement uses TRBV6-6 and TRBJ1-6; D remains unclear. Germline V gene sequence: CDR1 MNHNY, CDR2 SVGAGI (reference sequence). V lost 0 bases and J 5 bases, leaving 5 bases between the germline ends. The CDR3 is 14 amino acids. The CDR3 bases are TGTGCCAGCAGTTACTCCGGGGATAATTCACCCCTCCACTTT. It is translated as CASSYSGDNSPLHF.

CDR3 in amino acids: CASSQDLGGLAGISIGELFF. In nucleotides, the CDR3 is TGTGCCAGCAGCCAAGATCTCGGGGGACTAGCGGGAATTAGCATCGGGGAGCTGTTTTTT. This rearrangement joins TRBV4-2 to TRBJ2-2, with 13 bases lining up with TRBD2. V was clipped by 0 bases and J by 7 bases; unmatched bases: 14. This CDR3 is 20 amino acids long. CDR1 is LGHNA and CDR2 is YNFKEQ in the germline V gene.

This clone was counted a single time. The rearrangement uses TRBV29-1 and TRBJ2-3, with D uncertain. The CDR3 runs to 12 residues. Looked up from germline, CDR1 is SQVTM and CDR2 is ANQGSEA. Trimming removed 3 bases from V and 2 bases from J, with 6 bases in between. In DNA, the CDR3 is TGCAGCGTTGATACTAACACAGATACGCAGTATTTT. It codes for CSVDTNTDTQYF.

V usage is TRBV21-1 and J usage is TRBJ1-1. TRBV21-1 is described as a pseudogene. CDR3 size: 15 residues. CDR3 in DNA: TGTGCCAGCAGCACCTCGGGACTTCCGAACACTGAAGCTTTCTTT. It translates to CASSTSGLPNTEAFF.

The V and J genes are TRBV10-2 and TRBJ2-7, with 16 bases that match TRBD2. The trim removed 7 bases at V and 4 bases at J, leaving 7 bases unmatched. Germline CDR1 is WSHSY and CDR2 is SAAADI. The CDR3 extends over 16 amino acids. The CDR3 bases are TGCGCCAGCACCACCGGGACTAGCGGGGGGGTTTACGAGCAGTACGTC. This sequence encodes CASTTGTSGGVYEQYV.